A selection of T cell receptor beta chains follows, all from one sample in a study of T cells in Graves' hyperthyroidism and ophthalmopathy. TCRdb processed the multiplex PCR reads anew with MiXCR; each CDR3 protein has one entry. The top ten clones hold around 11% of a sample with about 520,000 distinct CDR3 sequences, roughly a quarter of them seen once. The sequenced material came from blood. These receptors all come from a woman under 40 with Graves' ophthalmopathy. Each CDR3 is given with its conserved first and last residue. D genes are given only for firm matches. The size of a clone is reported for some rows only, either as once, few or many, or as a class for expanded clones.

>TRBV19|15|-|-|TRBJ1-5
CASSTTGRSNQPQHF
TGTGCCAGTAGTACAACGGGACGGAGCAATCAGCCCCAGCATTTT
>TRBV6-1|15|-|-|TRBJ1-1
CASSEHPTVNTEAFF
TGTGCCAGCAGTGAACATCCGACGGTGAACACTGAAGCTTTCTTT
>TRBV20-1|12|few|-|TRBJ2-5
CSVRTPQETQYF
TGCAGTGTAAGGACACCCCAAGAGACCCAGTACTTC
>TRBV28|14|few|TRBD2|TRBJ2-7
CASDLSGSSGEQYF
TGTGCCAGCGACCTCAGCGGGAGTTCGGGCGAGCAGTACTTC
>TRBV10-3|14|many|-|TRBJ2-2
CAIAREVGTGELFF
TGTGCCATCGCCAGGGAAGTAGGAACCGGGGAGCTGTTTTTT
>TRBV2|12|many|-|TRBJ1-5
CASSWGRQPQHF
TGTGCCAGCAGTTGGGGGCGTCAGCCCCAGCATTTT
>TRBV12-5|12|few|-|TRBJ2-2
CASGLGSGELFF
TGTGCTAGTGGTTTGGGGTCCGGGGAGCTGTTTTTT
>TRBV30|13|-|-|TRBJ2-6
CAFDRSGANVLTF
TGTGCCTTCGACAGATCGGGGGCCAACGTCCTGACTTTC
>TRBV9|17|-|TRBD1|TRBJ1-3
CASSVAPQGTPGNTIYF
TGTGCCAGCAGCGTAGCCCCACAGGGGACTCCTGGAAACACCATATATTTT
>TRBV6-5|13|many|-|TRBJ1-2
CASSSRDTYGYTF
TGTGCCAGCAGTTCTCGGGACACCTATGGCTACACCTTC
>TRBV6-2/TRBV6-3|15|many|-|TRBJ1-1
CASSYFEGGDTEAFF
TGTGCCAGCAGTTACTTTGAAGGGGGAGACACTGAAGCTTTCTTT
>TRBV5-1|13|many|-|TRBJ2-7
CASREGSSYEQYF
TGCGCCAGCAGGGAAGGGAGCTCCTACGAGCAGTACTTC
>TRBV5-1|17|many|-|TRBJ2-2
CASSLPRTRGSTGELFF
TGCGCCAGCAGCTTGCCCAGGACAAGGGGCAGCACCGGGGAGCTGTTTTTT
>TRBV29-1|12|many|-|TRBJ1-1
CSVGGPLTEAFF
TGCAGCGTTGGCGGGCCCCTCACTGAAGCTTTCTTT
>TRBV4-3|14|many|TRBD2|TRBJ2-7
CASSSTGTSGEQYF
TGCGCCAGCAGCTCAACCGGGACTAGCGGCGAGCAGTACTTC
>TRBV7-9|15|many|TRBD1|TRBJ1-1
CASKVTRTGDTEAFF
TGTGCCAGCAAGGTAACGCGGACAGGGGACACTGAAGCTTTCTTT
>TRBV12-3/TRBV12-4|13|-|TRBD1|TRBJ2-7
CASSLHRGSEQYF
TGTGCCAGCAGTTTACACAGGGGTAGCGAGCAGTACTTC
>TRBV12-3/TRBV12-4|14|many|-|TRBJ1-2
CASSFRTANYGYTF
TGTGCCAGCAGTTTCCGGACAGCTAACTATGGCTACACCTTC
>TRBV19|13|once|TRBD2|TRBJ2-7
CASSQLASYEQYF
TGTGCCAGTAGCCAACTAGCGTCCTACGAGCAGTACTTC
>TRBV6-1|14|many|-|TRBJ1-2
CASRPPGANYGYTF
TGTGCCAGCAGGCCCCCTGGAGCTAACTATGGCTACACCTTC
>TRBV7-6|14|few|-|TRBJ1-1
CASSSFDGGAEAFF
TGTGCCAGCAGCTCCTTCGACGGGGGCGCTGAAGCTTTCTTT
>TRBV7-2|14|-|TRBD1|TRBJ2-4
CASSPGDRGWIQYF
TGTGCCAGCAGCCCCGGGGACAGGGGGTGGATTCAGTACTTC
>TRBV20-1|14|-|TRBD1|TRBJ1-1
CSARDTGGYTEAFF
TGCAGTGCTAGAGATACAGGGGGCTACACTGAAGCTTTCTTT
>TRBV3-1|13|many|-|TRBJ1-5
CASSQDRHQPQHF
TGTGCCAGCAGCCAAGATCGGCATCAGCCCCAGCATTTT
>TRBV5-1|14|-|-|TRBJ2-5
CASSYTGAGETQYF
TGCGCCAGCAGCTACACAGGTGCTGGGGAGACCCAGTACTTC
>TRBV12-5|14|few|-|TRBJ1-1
CASGMRQRDGEAFF
TGTGCTAGTGGTATGAGACAGCGAGATGGGGAAGCTTTCTTT
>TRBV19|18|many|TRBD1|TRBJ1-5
CASSVTGPIPKWNQPQHF
TGTGCCAGTAGTGTGACAGGGCCCATCCCTAAGTGGAATCAGCCCCAGCATTTT
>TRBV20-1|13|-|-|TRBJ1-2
CCAVRDLGYGYTF
TGCTGTGCGGTCCGGGATCTTGGCTATGGCTACACCTTC
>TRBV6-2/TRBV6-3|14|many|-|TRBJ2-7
CASSFGGGPREQYF
TGTGCCAGCAGTTTTGGGGGGGGGCCACGGGAGCAGTACTTC
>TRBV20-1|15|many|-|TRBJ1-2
CSARGLGQGLYGYTF
TGCAGTGCTAGAGGGTTGGGGCAGGGTCTCTATGGCTACACCTTC
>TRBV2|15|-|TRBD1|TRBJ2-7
CASSAARGQAYEQYF
TGTGCCAGCAGTGCGGCCAGGGGGCAAGCCTACGAGCAGTACTTC
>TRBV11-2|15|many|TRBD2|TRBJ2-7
CASSQGLAEYYEQYF
TGTGCCAGCAGCCAGGGACTAGCGGAATACTACGAGCAGTACTTC
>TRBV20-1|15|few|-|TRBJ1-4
CSAPDLGTTNEKLFF
TGCAGTGCTCCCGATTTGGGTACAACTAATGAAAAACTGTTTTTT
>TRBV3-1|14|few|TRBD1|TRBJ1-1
CASTLGQGASEAFF
TGTGCCAGCACCCTCGGACAGGGGGCAAGTGAAGCTTTCTTT
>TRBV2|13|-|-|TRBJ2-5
CASAPAGVGTQYF
TGTGCCAGCGCTCCCGCGGGTGTCGGGACCCAGTACTTC
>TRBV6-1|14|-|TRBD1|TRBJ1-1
CASSRSRGGTEAFF
TGTGCCAGCAGTCGAAGCAGGGGGGGCACTGAAGCTTTCTTT
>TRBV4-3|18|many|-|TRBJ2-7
CASSQDPSRPGVPYEQYF
TGCGCCAGCAGCCAAGATCCATCTCGTCCGGGGGTCCCCTACGAGCAGTACTTC
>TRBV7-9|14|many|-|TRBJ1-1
CASSPSGAYTEAFF
TGTGCCAGCAGCCCGTCCGGAGCTTATACTGAAGCTTTCTTT
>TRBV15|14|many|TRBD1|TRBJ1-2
CATSRGTGNYGYTF
TGTGCCACCAGCAGAGGGACAGGCAACTATGGCTACACCTTC
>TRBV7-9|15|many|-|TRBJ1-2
CASSPFGQGWYGYTF
TGTGCCAGCAGCCCCTTTGGGCAGGGTTGGTATGGCTACACCTTC
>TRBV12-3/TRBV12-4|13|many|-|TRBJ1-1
CASSLGPTTEAFF
TGTGCCAGCAGCTTGGGCCCCACCACTGAAGCTTTCTTT
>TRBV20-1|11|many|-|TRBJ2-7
CSATRVFEQYF
TGCAGTGCGACGAGGGTTTTTGAGCAGTACTTC
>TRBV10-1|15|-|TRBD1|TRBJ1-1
CASSSGQGFNTEAFF
TGCGCCAGCAGTTCCGGACAGGGCTTCAACACTGAAGCTTTCTTT
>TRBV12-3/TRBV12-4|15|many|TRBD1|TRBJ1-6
CASRAPGQRNSPLHF
TGTGCCAGCAGAGCTCCGGGACAGCGAAACTCACCCCTCCACTTT
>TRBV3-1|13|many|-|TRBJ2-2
CASIQGNTGELFF
TGTGCCAGCATCCAGGGGAACACCGGGGAGCTGTTTTTT
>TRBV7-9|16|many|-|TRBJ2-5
CASSRSRLAGWETQYF
TGTGCCAGCAGCCGAAGTCGGCTAGCCGGCTGGGAGACCCAGTACTTC
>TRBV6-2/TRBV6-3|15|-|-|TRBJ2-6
CASSYRISGANVLTF
TGTGCCAGCAGTTATAGGATCTCTGGGGCCAACGTCCTGACTTTC
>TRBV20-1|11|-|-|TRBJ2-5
CSARPGETQYF
TGCAGTGCTCGCCCAGGGGAGACCCAGTACTTC
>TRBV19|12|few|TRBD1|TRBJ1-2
CATRQGNYGYTF
TGTGCCACCCGACAGGGGAACTATGGCTACACCTTC
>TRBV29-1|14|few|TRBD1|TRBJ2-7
CSVARGLNSYEQYF
TGCAGCGTTGCCAGGGGGCTTAATTCCTACGAGCAGTACTTC
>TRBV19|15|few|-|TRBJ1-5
CASTPGQSSNQPQHF
TGTGCCAGTACCCCTGGACAGAGTAGCAATCAGCCCCAGCATTTT
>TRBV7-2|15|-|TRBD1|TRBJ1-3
CASSAITGAGNTIYF
TGTGCCAGCAGCGCGATAACAGGGGCTGGAAACACCATATATTTT
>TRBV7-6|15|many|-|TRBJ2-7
CASSLDRGSNYEQYF
TGTGCCAGCAGCTTAGACCGGGGTAGCAACTACGAGCAGTACTTC
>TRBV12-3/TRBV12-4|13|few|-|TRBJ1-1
CASSYWGAAEAFF
TGTGCCAGCAGTTACTGGGGGGCCGCTGAAGCTTTCTTT
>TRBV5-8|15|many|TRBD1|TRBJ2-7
CASSSDRVGSYEQYF
TGTGCCAGCAGCTCCGACAGGGTCGGCTCCTACGAGCAGTACTTC